The 15 T cell receptor beta chains in this list originate from one sample, sequenced in a study of T cell responses to AZD1222 COVID-19 vaccine. Using immunoSEQ multiplex PCR, the repertoire was profiled, and TCRdb retains in-frame clones only, with some absent. The table records roughly 110,000 clones, roughly 88% of them present only once. Sequences were derived from peripheral blood, sampled on day 0 of AZD1222 vaccination. The receptors derive from an adult in good health.

This chain connects TRBV12-3 or TRBV12-4 to TRBJ1-3; no reliable D call. Trimming shortened V by 1 base and J by 9 bases, and 1 base separated the two germline ends. The CDR3 has 10 residues. CDR3 DNA: TGTGCCAGCAGTTTAGTCACCATATATTTT. This gives the protein CASSLVTIYF.

The chain links TRBV18 to TRBJ2-1, with a possible D match to TRBD2 (6 bases). Trimming took off 4 bases at V and 7 bases at J, with 11 bases between the two ends. Germline CDR1 KGHSH, CDR2 LQKENI. This CDR3 has 13 residues. The CDR3 DNA follows: TGTGCCAGCTCACGGGCTAGCGCTAATGAGCAGTTCTTC. It is translated as CASSRASANEQFF.

The V call is TRBV6-5, the J call TRBJ1-5, with 7 positions matching TRBD1. Germline V gene data show CDR1 as MNHEY and CDR2 as SVGAGI. The V and J ends lost 9 bases and 3 bases, in that order; junction bases with no gene match: 11. The CDR3 contains 15 residues. CDR3 DNA: TGTGCCAGTATACGGCAGGGGGAAAACAATCAGCCCCAGCATTTT. Translating gives CASIRQGENNQPQHF.

This clone has only a few counts. CDR3 region: CASSVSREAGDTQYF. CDR3 sequence (DNA): TGTGCCAGCAGCGTTTCCCGGGAGGCGGGGGATACGCAGTATTTT. V is TRBV9 and J is TRBJ2-3; TRBD2 matches at 7 bases. The V and J ends lost 2 bases and 6 bases, in that order; junction bases with no gene match: 9. This CDR3 comprises 15 residues. Per germline, CDR1 SGDLS and CDR2 YYNGEE.

This CDR3 is CASSLLTGVNEQFF. CDR3 coding DNA: TGTGCCAGCAGCTTGCTAACAGGGGTTAATGAGCAGTTCTTC. The chain is built from TRBV5-6 and TRBJ2-1; TRBD1 agrees at 7 bases. Germline CDR1 and CDR2: SGHDT and YYEEEE. The CDR3 contains 14 residues. V gave up 1 base and J gave up 7 bases; unmatched junction bases: 5.

This chain joins TRBV11-2 and TRBJ1-1; D remains ambiguous. CDR3 length: 14 residues. V was clipped by 5 bases and J by 1 base, with 11 bases between them. Germline CDR1 and CDR2: SGHAT and FQNNGV. The CDR3 region is CASSPRKGNTEAFF. In DNA form, the CDR3 reads TGTGCCAGCAGCCCAAGGAAGGGGAACACTGAAGCTTTCTTT.

The rearrangement uses TRBV6-6 and TRBJ2-7; tentative D call: TRBD1 (7 bases). The CDR3 length is 15 residues. Trimming removed 7 bases from V and 0 bases from J, with 16 bases in between. CDR1 is MNHNY and CDR2 is SVGAGI in the germline V gene (reference sequence). In DNA, the CDR3 is TGTGCCAGCAAAACCCAGGGGGGTGCCTCCTACGAGCAGTACTTC. This translates into CASKTQGGASYEQYF.

The chain employs TRBV11-2 and TRBJ2-2; a possible D gene is TRBD1 (6 bases). CDR1 and CDR2 (germline): SGHAT, FQNNGV. CDR3 size: 13 residues. With 6 bases removed from V and 4 bases from J, the gap between germline ends came to 9 bases. The CDR3 reads CASRRTVTGELFF. CDR3 bases: TGTGCCAGCAGGAGGACAGTCACCGGGGAGCTGTTTTTT.

The rearrangement links TRBV5-4 to TRBJ2-1, with D perhaps matching TRBD1 or TRBD2 (5 bases each). This CDR3 has 13 amino acids. Trimming took 0 bases from V and 8 from J, leaving 9 bases between them. Germline assignment: CDR1 SGHNT and CDR2 YYREEE (reference sequence). CDR3 in amino acids: CASSLGDGHEQFF. Here the CDR3 DNA reads TGTGCCAGCAGCTTGGGGGACGGGCATGAGCAGTTCTTC.

CDR3 region: CASSLVGTGELFF. The CDR3, as DNA: TGTGCCAGCAGTTTAGTGGGCACCGGGGAGCTGTTTTTT. The chain uses TRBV12-3 or TRBV12-4 and TRBJ2-2; D unclear. V lost 1 base to trimming and J lost 4 bases, with 4 bases between them. The CDR3 runs to 13 residues.

Here the CDR3 DNA reads TGTGCCAGCAGCTATAGCAATCAGCCCCAGCATTTT. Its protein is CASSYSNQPQHF. This rearrangement joins TRBV7-9 to TRBJ1-5, with D unclear. Germline V CDR1 and CDR2: SEHNR, FQNEAQ (reference sequence). The length of the CDR3 is 12 residues. V lost 4 bases to trimming and J lost 0 bases, with 1 base between them.

V gene TRBV3-1 (or the pseudogene TRBV3-2) combines with J gene TRBJ2-3; no reliable D call. Germline loops: CDR1 LGHDT, CDR2 YNNKEL (reference sequence). The CDR3 has 16 amino acids. V was clipped by 3 bases and J by 5 bases, with 18 bases between them. The CDR3 DNA follows: TGTGCCAGCAGCCAGGGTGATCTAGGGTTAAGAGATACGCAGTATTTT. Translating gives CASSQGDLGLRDTQYF.

V and J are TRBV5-8 and TRBJ1-5; TRBD1 is a possible D gene (5 bases). Per germline, CDR1 SGHTS and CDR2 YDEGEE. CDR3 length equals 16 residues. The V and J ends lost 4 bases and 0 bases respectively, with 14 bases between them. CDR3 in DNA: TGTGCCAGCAGCCCCCGTGGGGACTATAGCAATCAGCCCCAGCATTTT. Translation gives CASSPRGDYSNQPQHF.

This clone showed up just once. J is TRBJ1-2 and V is TRBV6-5, with D uncertain. CDR3 length equals 12 residues. Germline V gene data show CDR1 as MNHEY and CDR2 as SVGAGI. V was pared by 2 bases and J by 6 bases, with 7 bases between. The CDR3 DNA reads TGTGCCAGCAGTTACCGCGGTCATGGCTACACCTTC. Translated, it gives CASSYRGHGYTF.

This clone has a single count. The chain's CDR3 is CASSPGAGRHGYTF. CDR3 coding DNA: TGTGCCAGCAGTCCCGGGGCCGGGAGGCATGGCTACACCTTC. The rearrangement uses TRBV6-4 and TRBJ1-2; possible D gene TRBD1, 5 bases. This CDR3 has 14 residues. V was cut by 5 bases and J by 6 bases, with 16 bases left in between. Germline values: CDR1 MRHNA, CDR2 SNTAGT.